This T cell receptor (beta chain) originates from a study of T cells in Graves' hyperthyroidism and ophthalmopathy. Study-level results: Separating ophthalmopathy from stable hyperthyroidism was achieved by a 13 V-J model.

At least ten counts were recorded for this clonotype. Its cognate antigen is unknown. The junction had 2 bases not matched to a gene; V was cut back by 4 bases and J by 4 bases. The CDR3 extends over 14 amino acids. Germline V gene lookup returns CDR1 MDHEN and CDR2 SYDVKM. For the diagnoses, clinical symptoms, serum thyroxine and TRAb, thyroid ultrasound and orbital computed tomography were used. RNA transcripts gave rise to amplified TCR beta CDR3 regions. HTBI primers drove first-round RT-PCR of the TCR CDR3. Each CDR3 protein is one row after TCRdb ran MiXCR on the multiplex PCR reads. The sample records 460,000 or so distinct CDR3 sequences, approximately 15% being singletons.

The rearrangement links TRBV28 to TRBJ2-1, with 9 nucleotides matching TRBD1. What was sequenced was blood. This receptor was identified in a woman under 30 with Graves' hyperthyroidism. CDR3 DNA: TGTGCCAGCAGTTCACAGGGGGCGTACAATGAGCAGTTCTTC. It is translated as CASSSQGAYNEQFF.